A single sample gave rise to the 22 T cell receptor beta chains below, sequenced in a study of blood T cell repertoires in COVID-19. This table comes from immunoSEQ multiplex PCR, and its TCRdb copy is limited to in-frame clones, with some not included. The table shows 200,000 to 300,000 clones, with around 90% occurring only once. Sequencing was carried out using peripheral blood. These receptor sequences come from a woman in her sixties or seventies with COVID-19, enrolled during active disease.

The chain recombines TRBV6-4 with TRBJ2-2; 8 nucleotides line up with TRBD2. The CDR3 has 15 residues. Germline CDR1 is MRHNA and CDR2 is SNTAGT. The J segment lost 0 bases and the V segment lost 3 bases, leaving 0 bases of the junction unmatched. This CDR3 is CASSETSANTGELFF. Written as DNA, the CDR3 is TGTGCCAGCAGTGAGACTAGCGCGAACACCGGGGAGCTGTTTTTT.

The gene calls are TRBV7-9 and TRBJ1-2; unclear D gene. Germline V gives CDR1 SEHNR, CDR2 FQNEAQ (reference sequence). Trimming took off 0 bases at V and 9 bases at J, with 8 bases between the two ends. This CDR3 contains 12 residues. CDR3: CASSLAPGSYTF. The CDR3 DNA is TGTGCCAGCAGCTTAGCACCCGGGAGCTACACCTTC.

V usage is TRBV7-8 and J usage is TRBJ2-2; 8 nucleotides agree with TRBD1. The CDR3 is made up of 16 amino acids. CDR1 and CDR2 (germline): SGHVS, FQNEAQ. V was pared by 5 bases and J by 3 bases, with 8 bases of the junction left unmatched. CDR3 sequence reads: CASSPQQGVHTGELFF. DNA of the CDR3: TGTGCCAGCAGCCCGCAACAGGGGGTCCACACCGGGGAGCTGTTTTTT.

This sequence joins TRBV7-6 and TRBJ2-5, with 8 bases aligning to TRBD2. V lost 1 base and J lost 5; bases outside the gene matches: 6. Germline CDR1 and CDR2: SGHVS and FNYEAQ. This CDR3 has 15 residues. The CDR3, as DNA: TGTGCCAGCAGCTTAGGGGGACTAGTTGGGGAGACCCAGTACTTC. Its translation: CASSLGGLVGETQYF.

V is TRBV2 and J is TRBJ2-5, with 12 bases fitting TRBD2. V shed 4 bases, J shed 4 bases, and the junction held 4 bases outside the gene matches. Germline CDR1 and CDR2: SNHLY and FYNNEI. CDR3 size: 15 residues. CDR3 amino acids: CASSVSSGRGETQYF. The CDR3 DNA sequence: TGTGCCAGCAGTGTTTCTAGCGGGAGGGGAGAGACCCAGTACTTC. The complete variable domain, with remaining parts taken from reference TRBV2 and TRBJ2-5, reads EPEVTQTPSHQVTQMGQEVILRCVPISNHLYFYWYRQILGQKVEFLVSFYNNEISEKSEIFDDQFSVERPDGSNFTLKIRSTKLEDSAMYFCASSVSSGRGETQYFGPGTRLLVL.

The V gene is TRBV28, the J gene TRBJ2-5, with 7 nucleotides matching TRBD2. This CDR3 has 17 amino acids. Trimming cost V 5 bases and J 5 bases; bases outside gene matches: 17. Per the germline V gene, CDR1 is MDHEN and CDR2 is SYDVKM. DNA for the CDR3: TGTGCCAGCAGTGCCCGGACTAGGTTTTTTGCAATGGAGACCCAGTACTTC. Translation: CASSARTRFFAMETQYF.

This clone has just one count. The chain uses TRBV7-8 and TRBJ2-3, with TRBD2 identical over 7 bases. The germline gives CDR1 SGHVS, CDR2 FQNEAQ. With 1 base clipped from V and 3 bases from J, the junction kept 4 bases outside the gene matches. There are 15 residues in the CDR3. The CDR3 loop is CASSLDVGRTDTQYF. CDR3 in DNA: TGTGCCAGCAGCTTAGATGTCGGGAGGACAGATACGCAGTATTTT. The whole variable domain, filled in from reference TRBV7-8 and TRBJ2-3, reads GAGVSQSPRYKVAKRGQDVALRCDPISGHVSLFWYQQALGQGPEFLTYFQNEAQLDKSGLPSDRFFAERPEGSVSTLKIQRTQQEDSAVYLCASSLDVGRTDTQYFGPGTRLTVL.

The count of this clone is one. This chain uses TRBV19 with TRBJ1-5, with D perhaps matching TRBD1 (6 bases). In germline, CDR1 is LNHDA, CDR2 SQIVND (reference sequence). V dropped 5 bases and J dropped 4 bases, with 15 bases sitting between them. This CDR3 has 15 amino acids. CDR3 loop: CASSWGGAGNQPQHF. As DNA, the CDR3 is TGTGCCAGTAGTTGGGGGGGCGCGGGTAATCAGCCCCAGCATTTT.

The chain joins TRBV7-6 to TRBJ2-1, with TRBD2 identical over 8 bases. Trimming took 5 bases from V and 0 from J; bases not matched to a gene: 6. The CDR3 extends over 16 amino acids. Germline V lookup: CDR1 SGHVS, CDR2 FNYEAQ. CDR3 DNA: TGTGCCAGCAGCAGACTAGCGCCGAGCTCCTACAATGAGCAGTTCTTC. Translation gives CASSRLAPSSYNEQFF. Full variable domain (outside the CDR3, taken from reference TRBV7-6 and TRBJ2-1): GAGVSQSPRYKVTKRGQDVALRCDPISGHVSLYWYRQALGQGPEFLTYFNYEAQQDKSGLPNDRFSAERPEGSISTLTIQRTEQRDSAMYRCASSRLAPSSYNEQFFGPGTRLTVL.

The chain has TRBV19 and TRBJ2-1; D might be TRBD2 (6 bases). Germline V gene lookup returns CDR1 LNHDA and CDR2 SQIVND (reference sequence). The CDR3 consists of 14 residues. Deletions cut 10 bases from V and 4 bases from J, with 17 bases between. The DNA for the CDR3 is TGTGCCACCGACGGGGGAAGGACTTACAATGAGCAGTTCTTC. Amino acids: CATDGGRTYNEQFF.

CDR3 amino acids: CSAGTGVDTQYF. The CDR3 DNA reads as TGCAGCGCCGGGACAGGGGTTGATACGCAGTATTTT. The chain links TRBV29-1 to TRBJ2-3; 10 bases agree with TRBD1. The germline gives CDR1 SQVTM, CDR2 ANQGSEA. V lost 7 bases and J lost 6; bases outside the gene matches: 4. The CDR3 runs 12 residues.

The CDR3 region is CASSVTTGGFTGELFF. The CDR3 DNA is TGTGCCAGCAGCGTAACGACAGGGGGATTTACCGGGGAGCTGTTTTTT. This rearrangement joins TRBV9 to TRBJ2-2, with 9 bases matching TRBD1. This CDR3 contains 16 residues. Trimming removed 1 base from V and 5 bases from J; junction bases left unmatched: 6. From germline, CDR1 is SGDLS and CDR2 YYNGEE.

This clone has just one count. This chain uses TRBV10-3 with TRBJ1-2; possibly TRBD1 for D (5 bases). Trimming took 8 bases from V and 0 from J, leaving 16 bases between them. The CDR3 has 15 amino acids. Germline V gene lookup returns CDR1 ENHRY and CDR2 SYGVKD. For the CDR3, the DNA is TGTGCCATCTCGTCGATACACAGGTCTAACTATGGCTACACCTTC. Translation: CAISSIHRSNYGYTF.

The chain couples TRBV7-9 to TRBJ2-2; TRBD1 is a possible D gene (6 bases). In germline, CDR1 is SEHNR, CDR2 FQNEAQ (reference sequence). With 6 bases removed from V and 1 base from J, the gap between germline ends came to 9 bases. This CDR3 has 14 residues. The CDR3 loop reads CASRKTGNTGELFF. In DNA, the CDR3 is TGTGCCAGCAGGAAGACAGGGAACACCGGGGAGCTGTTTTTT.

The genes are TRBV28 and TRBJ2-1; a weak D match, TRBD1 (5 bases). Germline V CDR1 and CDR2: MDHEN, SYDVKM. V dropped 6 bases and J dropped 1 base, with 13 bases sitting between them. This CDR3 has 15 amino acids. CDR3 nucleotides: TGTGCCAGCAGCCACGACAGAGGATCCTACAATGAGCAGTTCTTC. Translated: CASSHDRGSYNEQFF.

The chain has TRBV6-5 and TRBJ1-4; 9 bases agree with TRBD1. CDR3 size: 14 residues. Germline-derived CDR1 and CDR2 are MNHEY and SVGAGI. The junction had 6 bases not matched to a gene; V was cut back by 5 bases and J by 8 bases. CDR3 DNA: TGTGCCAGCAGTCGAGGACAGGGGTGGGAAAAACTGTTTTTT. Its translation: CASSRGQGWEKLFF.

CDR3 sequence: CASSRAGDTDTQYF. The CDR3 coding sequence is TGTGCCAGCAGTCGAGCGGGAGACACAGATACGCAGTATTTT. The J gene is TRBJ2-3, the V gene TRBV28; 8 bases line up with TRBD2. V trimming: 5 bases; J trimming: 2 bases; junction bases outside the gene matches: 3. CDR3 length: 14 residues. Germline values: CDR1 MDHEN, CDR2 SYDVKM.

Concerning this clone itself: The junction differs from germline at one of its ends, possibly a read error. This chain uses TRBV12-3 or TRBV12-4 with TRBJ2-1; TRBD1 might be the D (6 bases). The CDR3 is made up of 13 amino acids. The CDR3 spells CATSRDTYNEQFF. The DNA for the CDR3 is TGTGCCACCAGTAGGGACACCTACAATGAGCAGTTCTTC.

J is TRBJ2-5 and V is TRBV10-2, with D possibly TRBD1 on 6 matching bases. CDR1 is WSHSY, CDR2 SAAADI, per germline. CDR3 length: 15 residues. The V end was cut by 2 bases, the J end by 4 bases, with 14 bases between. The CDR3 nucleotides read TGCGCCAGCAGTGAGAAACAGGGAGCGTCAGAGACCCAGTACTTC. Protein: CASSEKQGASETQYF.

J is TRBJ1-2 and V is TRBV7-9, with 8 bases matching TRBD1. Germline CDR1 reads SEHNR; CDR2 reads FQNEAQ (reference sequence). The junction had 7 bases not matched to a gene; V was cut back by 8 bases and J by 2 bases. CDR3 length: 14 residues. The CDR3 nucleotides are TGTGCCAGCGACGAGGACAGGGCAAACTATGGCTACACCTTC. Translated, it gives CASDEDRANYGYTF.

The chain has TRBV4-3 and TRBJ2-4, with 9 bases aligning to TRBD2. J was trimmed by 7 bases and V by 4 bases; bases with no gene match: 5. The CDR3 covers 14 residues. CDR1 and CDR2 (germline): LGHNA, YSLEER. CDR3 sequence: CASSRGLAGNIQYF. Here the CDR3 DNA reads TGCGCCAGCAGCCGGGGACTAGCAGGGAACATTCAGTACTTC.

This rearrangement joins TRBV3-1 (or the pseudogene TRBV3-2) to TRBJ1-6; 10 nucleotides line up with TRBD1. From germline, CDR1 is LGHDT and CDR2 YNNKEL (reference sequence). J lost 9 bases, V lost 4 bases, and 3 bases had no gene match. The CDR3 is 14 amino acids. The CDR3 loop is CASSLGQGGSPLHF. As DNA, the CDR3 is TGTGCCAGCAGCCTTGGACAGGGGGGTTCACCCCTCCACTTT.